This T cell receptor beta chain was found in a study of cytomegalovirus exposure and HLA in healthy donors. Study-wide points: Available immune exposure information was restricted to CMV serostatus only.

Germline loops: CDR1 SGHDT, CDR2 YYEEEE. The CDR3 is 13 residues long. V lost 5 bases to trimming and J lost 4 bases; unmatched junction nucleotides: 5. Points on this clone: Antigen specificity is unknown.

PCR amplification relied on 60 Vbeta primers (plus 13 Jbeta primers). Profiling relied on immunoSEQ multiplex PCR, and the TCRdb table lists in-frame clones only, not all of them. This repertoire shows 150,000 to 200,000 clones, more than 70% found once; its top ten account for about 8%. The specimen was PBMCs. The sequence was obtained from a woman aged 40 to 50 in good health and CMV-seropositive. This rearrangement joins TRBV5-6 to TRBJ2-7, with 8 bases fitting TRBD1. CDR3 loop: CASSRRGLYEQYF. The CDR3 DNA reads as TGTGCCAGCAGTCGCAGGGGGCTGTACGAGCAGTACTTC.